This TCR beta chain is drawn from a study of cytomegalovirus exposure and HLA in healthy donors. The PCR had 60 Vbeta and 13 Jbeta primers. Repertoires were generated with immunoSEQ multiplex PCR, while TCRdb's copy carries only in-frame clones and drops some. The table includes 65,000 to 75,000 clones, approximately 67% detected once. CDR3 length equals 15 residues. Germline CDR1 and CDR2: KGHSH and LQKENI. J gave up 1 base and V 6 bases, and 5 bases lay outside the gene matches. This chain uses TRBV18 with TRBJ2-1; TRBD2 agrees at 8 bases. The source of this sequence is a woman under 40 in good health and CMV-seronegative. Source material: PBMCs. CDR3 DNA: TGTGCCAGCTCCATACGCGGGGGGTCCTACAATGAGCAGTTCTTC. It yields the protein CASSIRGGSYNEQFF.